What follows describes a single T cell receptor beta chain. Its antigen is currently unknown. This sample stems from a study of T cells after yellow fever vaccination. Findings and caveats of the study: A large majority of primary-vaccination clones showed up again after the booster (approximately 96% CD4, almost 90% CD8). Just a small share of clonotypes turned up in the CD4 compartment as well as the CD8 compartment. Peaking faster, on day 5 versus 15, the secondary response was nonetheless weaker.

5'RACE template switching added a universal primer site and UMIs to TCR cDNA. TCRdb itself ran the 5' RACE reads through MiXCR, one entry per CDR3 protein. Here the sample spans under 400,000 distinct CDR3 sequences, around a tenth being singletons. This material consisted of PBMCs, taken on the day of the first yellow fever vaccination. The source of this sequence is a man younger than 35 who received the YFV17D yellow fever vaccine.

This CDR3 reads CASSSDVLNTEAFF. The CDR3 region has the DNA TGCGCCAGCAGCTCGGACGTCCTGAACACTGAAGCTTTCTTT. V and J are TRBV5-1 and TRBJ1-1; D is unclear. V was cut by 3 bases and J by 0 bases, with 9 bases left in between. There are 14 residues in the CDR3. Germline loops: CDR1 SGHRS, CDR2 YFSETQ.